What follows are 20 T cell receptor beta chains derived from one specimen sequenced in a study of metastatic and nonmetastatic thyroid tumors. MiXCR re-clonotyped the PCR reads for TCRdb. The sample lists fewer than 55,000 clones, under 20% occurring once. Thyroid surgery was performed in patients who had received no treatment beforehand. Source material: blood. All receptors come from a female donor with papillary thyroid cancer or a benign thyroid nodule (not recorded which). Some clones in this sample may be carry-over from other donors' samples.

This clone was recorded many times. The gene calls are TRBV19 and TRBJ2-7; D is ambiguous. Germline V lookup: CDR1 LNHDA, CDR2 SQIVND (reference sequence). This CDR3 has 13 residues. Trimming removed 3 bases from V and 0 bases from J, with 6 bases in between. The CDR3 here is CASSIQSSYEQYF. CDR3 DNA: TGTGCCAGTAGTATCCAGAGCTCCTACGAGCAGTACTTC. Full variable domain (rest looked up from reference TRBV19 and TRBJ2-7): DGGITQSPKYLFRKEGQNVTLSCEQNLNHDAMYWYRQDPGQGLRLIYYSQIVNDFQKGDIAEGYSVSREKKESFPLTVTSAQKNPTAFYLCASSIQSSYEQYFGPGTRLTVT.

This clone was picked up a small number of times. The CDR3: CAITPGTGSYEQYF. The CDR3 coding sequence is TGTGCCATAACCCCCGGGACAGGCTCCTACGAGCAGTACTTC. The J gene is TRBJ2-7, the V gene TRBV10-3; 8 nucleotides match TRBD1. CDR3 length: 14 amino acids. CDR1 and CDR2 (germline): ENHRY, SYGVKD. Trimming removed 9 bases from V and 0 bases from J; junction bases left unmatched: 7.

As for this clone: Other DNA sequences in this specimen translate into the identical CDR3. The rearrangement uses TRBV11-2 and TRBJ1-5; D unclear. V was cut by 5 bases and J by 0 bases, with 5 bases left in between. The CDR3 covers 13 residues. Germline V lookup: CDR1 SGHAT, CDR2 FQNNGV. The CDR3 DNA sequence: TGTGCCAGCAGCCCCTATAGCAATCAGCCCCAGCATTTT. As protein: CASSPYSNQPQHF. Combining the CDR3 with reference TRBV11-2 and TRBJ1-5 gives the whole variable domain EAGVAQSPRYKIIEKRQSVAFWCNPISGHATLYWYQQILGQGPKLLIQFQNNGVVDDSQLPKDRFSAERLKGVDSTLKIQPAKLEDSAVYLCASSPYSNQPQHFGDGTRLSIL.

There are many counts of this clone. The chain recombines TRBV20-1 with TRBJ2-2, with 8 bases aligning to TRBD2. The CDR3 covers 15 residues. V lost 6 bases, J lost 7 bases, and 13 bases stayed unmatched. Germline loops: CDR1 DFQATT, CDR2 SNEGSKA (reference sequence). The CDR3 region is CSAPAAGVPYGELFF. The CDR3, as DNA: TGCAGTGCGCCAGCAGCGGGAGTTCCCTACGGGGAGCTGTTTTTT.

This clone was recorded a few times. V and J are TRBV6-1 and TRBJ2-1, with 8 nucleotides matching TRBD2. J lost 5 bases, V lost 4 bases, and 1 base had no gene match. The CDR3 loop spans 13 amino acids. Germline V gene sequence: CDR1 MNHNS, CDR2 SASEGT. CDR3 loop: CASSGSGNNEQFF. CDR3 coding DNA: TGTGCCAGCAGTGGTAGCGGGAACAATGAGCAGTTCTTC.

This clone was observed many times. The chain carries TRBV20-1 and TRBJ1-1, with a weak D call TRBD1 (5 bases). CDR1 and CDR2 (germline): DFQATT, SNEGSKA (reference sequence). Trimming shortened V by 2 bases and J by 5 bases, and 9 bases separated the two germline ends. This CDR3 comprises 12 residues. The CDR3 bases are TGCAGTGCTAGATACTCAGGGACTGAAGCTTTCTTT. Protein sequence: CSARYSGTEAFF.

This clone was seen at least ten times. J is TRBJ2-3 and V is TRBV12-3 or TRBV12-4, with 10 bases that match TRBD2. The CDR3 loop spans 16 amino acids. Trimming at V came to 6 bases and at J to 2 bases, leaving 8 bases not matched to a gene. The CDR3 reads CASSRGLATTTDTQYF. Here the CDR3 DNA reads TGTGCCAGCAGCCGGGGACTAGCGACAACCACAGATACGCAGTATTTT.

The chain carries TRBV11-2 and TRBJ2-1; 7 bases agree with TRBD2. Germline assignment: CDR1 SGHAT and CDR2 FQNNGV. This CDR3 comprises 14 residues. V was pared by 2 bases and J by 4 bases, with 2 bases of the junction left unmatched. In DNA, the CDR3 is TGTGCCAGCAGCTTAACTAGCGATTACAATGAGCAGTTCTTC. It codes for CASSLTSDYNEQFF.

Of note for this clone: This sequence may be a read error, since a much larger clone differs from it by one base. The chain is built from TRBV24-1 and TRBJ1-1; a possible D gene is TRBD1 (6 bases). Germline values: CDR1 KGHDR, CDR2 SFDVKD. Trimming left V 7 bases short and J 3 bases short, with 17 bases between. This CDR3 has 15 amino acids. DNA for the CDR3: TGTGCCACCAGCAGAACAGGGTCCCGAGACACTGAAGCTTTCTTT. Amino acids: CATSRTGSRDTEAFF.

This clone has a count of ten or more. The CDR3 bases are TGTGCCAGCAGCCAAGATACGGCTCAAATCTACGAGCAGTACTTC. It is translated as CASSQDTAQIYEQYF. This chain connects TRBV3-1 to TRBJ2-7; no definite D call. The CDR3 has 15 residues. V was shortened by 0 bases and J by 3 bases, with 12 bases between the two germline ends. CDR1 is LGHDT and CDR2 is YNNKEL in the germline V gene (reference sequence).

This clone was seen more than once but under ten times. V gene TRBV6-4 combines with J gene TRBJ2-1; TRBD2 agrees at 14 bases. The CDR3 runs 15 residues. Trimming at V came to 4 bases and at J to 11 bases, leaving 7 bases not matched to a gene. The germline gives CDR1 MRHNA, CDR2 SNTAGT. For the CDR3, the DNA is TGTGCCAGCAGTGGGACTAGCGGGGGGAATACCAAGCAGTTCTTC. Amino acids: CASSGTSGGNTKQFF.

This clone was counted between two and nine times. This may come from a read error, since a much larger clone is one base off. The V call is TRBV4-1, the J call TRBJ1-4; TRBD1 matches 11 bases. The CDR3 is 16 residues long. Germline V gene data show CDR1 as MGHRA and CDR2 as YSYEKL. This chain's CDR3 is CASGQEGTGGDEKLFF. In nucleotides, the CDR3 is TGCGCCAGCGGCCAAGAAGGGACAGGGGGGGATGAAAAACTGTTTTTT.

V usage is TRBV11-2 and J usage is TRBJ2-7; the match to TRBD1 covers 7 bases. Germline values: CDR1 SGHAT, CDR2 FQNNGV. The J segment lost 3 bases and the V segment lost 1 base, leaving 6 bases of the junction unmatched. This CDR3 is 15 amino acids long. The CDR3 region is CASSLGSTGNYEQYF. CDR3 nucleotides: TGTGCCAGCAGCTTAGGCTCGACAGGGAACTACGAGCAGTACTTC.

This clone has a count of ten or more. CDR3 nucleotide sequence: TGTGCCAGCAGCTGGGACAAGACCGATACGCAGTATTTT. The encoded protein is CASSWDKTDTQYF. The rearrangement uses TRBV11-2 and TRBJ2-3; TRBD1 might be the D (6 bases). Germline-derived CDR1 and CDR2 are SGHAT and FQNNGV. The V gene lost 4 bases and the J gene lost 6 bases, with 11 bases spanning the gap. CDR3 length: 13 residues.

The V gene is TRBV19, the J gene TRBJ2-2, with D perhaps TRBD2 (6 bases). Germline assignment: CDR1 LNHDA and CDR2 SQIVND (reference sequence). Trimming removed 3 bases from V and 6 bases from J, with 29 bases in between. The CDR3 length is 20 residues. The CDR3 protein is CASSMVVGDFLRRGAGELFF. CDR3 bases: TGTGCCAGTAGTATGGTGGTGGGGGACTTCCTAAGACGTGGTGCCGGGGAGCTGTTTTTT.

This clone was counted between two and nine times. A much more abundant neighbour one base away suggests this may be a read error. The rearrangement uses TRBV10-2 and TRBJ1-5; unclear D gene. This CDR3 is 15 amino acids long. Per the germline V gene, CDR1 is WSHSY and CDR2 is SAAADI. CDR3 nucleotide sequence: TGTGCCAGCAGTGAGTACGAAACCGGCAATCAGCCCCAGCATTTT. Protein: CASSEYETGNQPQHF.

This clone was counted many times. At one end the junction does not follow the germline gene, possibly because of a read error. The chain joins TRBV7-7 to TRBJ2-7, with 10 bases identical to TRBD1. CDR3 length equals 13 residues. CDR1 is SSHAT and CDR2 is FNYEAQ in the germline V gene (reference sequence). The DNA for the CDR3 is TGTGCTAGCAGCTCAGGACAGGGGGGGGAGCAGTACTTC. Amino acid sequence: CASSSGQGGEQYF.

This clone was detected many times. The V and J genes are TRBV5-5 and TRBJ1-6, with no clear D. This CDR3 comprises 14 residues. Looked up from germline, CDR1 is SGHKS and CDR2 is YYEKEE (reference sequence). The V end was cut by 0 bases, the J end by 7 bases, with 8 bases between. The CDR3 sequence: CASSLEGGNSPLHF. The DNA for the CDR3 is TGTGCCAGCAGCTTGGAGGGCGGAAATTCACCCCTCCACTTT.

The V gene is TRBV20-1, the J gene TRBJ2-5, with 7 bases matching TRBD2. J lost 5 bases, V lost 3 bases, and 9 bases had no gene match. Germline CDR1 reads DFQATT; CDR2 reads SNEGSKA (reference sequence). The CDR3 is made up of 14 amino acids. CDR3 DNA: TGCAGTGCTAGCACGACTAGCCGGAGTGAGACCCAGTACTTC. Residues: CSASTTSRSETQYF.

The rearrangement uses TRBV12-3 or TRBV12-4 and TRBJ1-2; TRBD1 agrees at 7 bases. After removal of 1 base from V and 2 bases from J, the junction contained 4 bases not matched to a gene. This CDR3 spans 15 amino acids. CDR3 DNA sequence: TGTGCCAGCAGTTTAGGTCAGGGGGAGAACTATGGCTACACCTTC. Translating gives CASSLGQGENYGYTF.